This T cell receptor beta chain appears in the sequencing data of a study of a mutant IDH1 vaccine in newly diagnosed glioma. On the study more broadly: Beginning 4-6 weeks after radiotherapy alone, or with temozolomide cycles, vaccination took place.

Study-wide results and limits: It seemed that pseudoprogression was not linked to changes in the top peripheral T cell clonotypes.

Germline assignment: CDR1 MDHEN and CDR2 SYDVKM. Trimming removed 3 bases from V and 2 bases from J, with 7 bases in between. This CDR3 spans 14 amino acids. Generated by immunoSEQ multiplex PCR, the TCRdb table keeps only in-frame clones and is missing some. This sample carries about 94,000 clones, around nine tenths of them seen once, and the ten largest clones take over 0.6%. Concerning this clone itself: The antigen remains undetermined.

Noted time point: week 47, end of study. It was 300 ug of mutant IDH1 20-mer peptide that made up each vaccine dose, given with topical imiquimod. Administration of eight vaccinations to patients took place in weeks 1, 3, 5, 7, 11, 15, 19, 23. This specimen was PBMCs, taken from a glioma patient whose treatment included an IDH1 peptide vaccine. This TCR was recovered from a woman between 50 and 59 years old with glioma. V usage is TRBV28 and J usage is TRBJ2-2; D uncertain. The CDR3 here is CASSFHSNTGELFF. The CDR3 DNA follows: TGTGCCAGCAGTTTCCACAGTAACACCGGGGAGCTGTTTTTT.